Following are 18 T cell receptor beta chains from one sample sequenced in a study of T cells in Graves' hyperthyroidism and ophthalmopathy. TCR beta CDR3 region amplification was performed from RNA transcripts. First-round RT-PCR of the TCR CDR3 relied on the HTBI primer set. TCRdb independently ran MiXCR on the multiplex PCR reads; one entry per CDR3 protein. The table lists 500,000 to 600,000 distinct CDR3 sequences, 20% of them singletons. Sequenced: blood. The source of these receptors is a man aged 35 to 55 with Graves' ophthalmopathy.

There are many counts of this clonotype. The chain joins TRBV5-1 to TRBJ1-6; 10 nucleotides match TRBD1. The germline gives CDR1 SGHRS, CDR2 YFSETQ. The V segment lost 4 bases and the J segment 7 bases; nucleotides outside the gene matches: 2. CDR3 size: 14 residues. The CDR3, as DNA: TGCGCCAGCAGCGGGACAGGGGACAATTCACCCCTCCACTTT. It encodes CASSGTGDNSPLHF. Variable domain in full (rest from reference TRBV5-1 and TRBJ1-6): KAGVTQTPRYLIKTRGQQVTLSCSPISGHRSVSWYQQTPGQGLQFLFEYFSETQRNKGNFPGRFSGRQFSNSRSEMNVSTLELGDSALYLCASSGTGDNSPLHFGNGTRLTVT.

This clonotype appeared a few times. The chain is built from TRBV9 and TRBJ2-1, with 7 bases identical to TRBD2. There are 14 residues in the CDR3. Trimming removed 3 bases from V and 6 bases from J; junction bases left unmatched: 6. Germline CDR1 SGDLS, CDR2 YYNGEE. CDR3 region: CASSAGTTFNEQFF. CDR3 DNA: TGTGCCAGCAGCGCCGGGACTACATTCAATGAGCAGTTCTTC.

The chain recombines TRBV12-3 or TRBV12-4 with TRBJ2-1; 10 bases match TRBD2. After removal of 3 bases from V and 4 bases from J, the junction contained 15 bases not matched to a gene. CDR3 length: 19 amino acids. The CDR3 DNA reads TGTGCCAGCAGTTTCAGGTTTGGGGCAGGACTAGCGGATTACAATGAGCAGTTCTTC. Translated, it gives CASSFRFGAGLADYNEQFF.

This clonotype was recorded many times. The J gene is TRBJ2-3, the V gene TRBV6-2 or TRBV6-3; 8 bases line up with TRBD1. The CDR3 totals 18 residues. The trim removed 0 bases at V and 2 bases at J, leaving 10 bases unmatched. The germline gives CDR1 MNHEY, CDR2 SVGEGT. Written as DNA, the CDR3 is TGTGCCAGCAGTTACTCTATCCTGGACAGGGACTTCACAGATACGCAGTATTTT. Its protein product is CASSYSILDRDFTDTQYF.

The rearrangement joins TRBV7-2 to TRBJ2-2; TRBD1 agrees at 9 bases. The CDR3 length is 14 residues. The V and J ends lost 6 bases and 6 bases, in that order; junction bases with no gene match: 5. Looked up from germline, CDR1 is SGHTA and CDR2 is FQGNSA. The CDR3 protein is CASSSRQGAGELFF. The DNA of the CDR3 is TGTGCCAGCAGTTCAAGACAGGGGGCCGGGGAGCTGTTTTTT.

The chain uses TRBV7-2 and TRBJ2-7; 9 nucleotides agree with TRBD1. The CDR3 extends over 14 amino acids. V shed 5 bases, J shed 5 bases, and the junction held 7 bases outside the gene matches. The germline V gene has CDR1 SGHTA and CDR2 FQGNSA. This chain's CDR3 is CASSIGQGRDEQYF. As DNA, the CDR3 is TGTGCCAGCAGCATTGGACAGGGGAGGGACGAGCAGTACTTC.

This clonotype was seen ten or more times. The V and J genes are TRBV2 and TRBJ2-1, with D perhaps being TRBD1 or TRBD2 (5 bases each). Between the trimmed V and J ends, which lost 8 bases and 0 bases, there was a span of 14 bases. CDR3 length equals 15 residues. Germline-derived CDR1 and CDR2 are SNHLY and FYNNEI. The CDR3 coding sequence is TGTGCCAGCCCGAGGGGTCTCAGCTCCTACAATGAGCAGTTCTTC. This gives the protein CASPRGLSSYNEQFF.

This clonotype was recorded many times. The rearrangement uses TRBV28 and TRBJ2-7; D is possibly TRBD1 or TRBD2 (6 bases each). CDR1 and CDR2 from the germline V gene are MDHEN and SYDVKM. V was trimmed by 3 bases and J by 2 bases, leaving 14 bases between them. CDR3 length equals 15 residues. CDR3 in DNA: TGTGCCAGCAGTTTTCCGGGGGCTGTAGCCTACGAGCAGTACTTC. This translates into CASSFPGAVAYEQYF.

V gene TRBV27 combines with J gene TRBJ2-2, with D maybe TRBD2 (6 bases). The germline gives CDR1 MNHEY, CDR2 SMNVEV (reference sequence). The CDR3 totals 11 residues. V lost 9 bases to trimming and J lost 7 bases, with 9 bases between them. This CDR3 reads CASGLYGELFF. CDR3 nucleotides: TGTGCCAGTGGACTATACGGGGAGCTGTTTTTT.

The chain carries TRBV20-1 and TRBJ1-5; D unclear. The germline V and J ends were trimmed by 1 base and 11 bases, with 9 bases remaining between them. Germline assignment: CDR1 DFQATT and CDR2 SNEGSKA (reference sequence). This CDR3 spans 11 amino acids. CDR3 bases: TGCAGTGCTAGAGCGGCTCCAGCCCAGCATTTT. Protein: CSARAAPAQHF.

There are a few counts of this clonotype. V and J are TRBV3-1 and TRBJ2-4; TRBD2 matches 9 bases. CDR1 is LGHDT, CDR2 YNNKEL, per germline (reference sequence). The CDR3 runs to 16 residues. V trimming: 1 base; J trimming: 0 bases; junction bases outside the gene matches: 1. The CDR3 DNA reads as TGTGCCAGCAGCCAAGGACTAGCGGTAGCCAAAAACATTCAGTACTTC. Its protein is CASSQGLAVAKNIQYF.

This clonotype was counted at least ten times. This sequence joins TRBV7-2 and TRBJ2-3, with D hard to call. The V end lost 5 bases, the J end lost 1 base, and 10 bases lay between the germline ends. The CDR3 totals 14 residues. CDR1 is SGHTA and CDR2 is FQGNSA in the germline V gene. The CDR3 loop is CASSPMSGTDTQYF. The CDR3 nucleotides read TGTGCCAGCAGCCCTATGTCAGGCACAGATACGCAGTATTTT.

This clonotype was seen more than once but under ten times. This chain uses TRBV5-4 with TRBJ2-5; 8 bases align to TRBD1. This CDR3 is 15 amino acids long. Germline values: CDR1 SGHNT, CDR2 YYREEE (reference sequence). The V segment lost 1 base and the J segment 5 bases; nucleotides outside the gene matches: 7. The CDR3 sequence: CASSLPQGAGETQYF. DNA for the CDR3: TGTGCCAGCAGCTTGCCCCAGGGGGCGGGGGAGACCCAGTACTTC.

The sample holds many counts of this clonotype. The chain is built from TRBV5-1 and TRBJ2-5; D tentatively reads TRBD1 or TRBD2 (5 bases each). V was shortened by 2 bases and J by 4 bases, with 12 bases between the two germline ends. This CDR3 comprises 14 residues. The germline CDR1 and CDR2 sequences are SGHRS and YFSETQ. CDR3 region: CASSFGRAGETQYF. As DNA, the CDR3 is TGCGCCAGCAGCTTCGGCAGGGCGGGAGAGACCCAGTACTTC.

In this sample, this clonotype turned up a few times. V and J are TRBV20-1 and TRBJ1-2; D gene ambiguous. The germline V gene encodes CDR1 DFQATT and CDR2 SNEGSKA (reference sequence). CDR3 size: 15 residues. V lost 1 base and J 0 bases, leaving 12 bases between the germline ends. In nucleotides, the CDR3 is TGCAGTGCTAGAGCCTCGGACCAAGCTAACTATGGCTACACCTTC. Its protein product is CSARASDQANYGYTF.

This chain uses TRBV6-2 or TRBV6-3 with TRBJ1-5; 10 positions match TRBD1. CDR1 is MNHEY and CDR2 is SVGEGT in the germline V gene. Trimming at V came to 7 bases and at J to 6 bases, leaving 3 bases not matched to a gene. CDR3 length: 13 amino acids. The CDR3: CASTTGGRQPQHF. The CDR3 DNA is TGTGCCAGCACGACAGGGGGCCGTCAGCCCCAGCATTTT.

At least ten counts were recorded for this clonotype. The V and J genes are TRBV12-3 or TRBV12-4 and TRBJ1-2; 7 nucleotides line up with TRBD1. CDR3 length equals 15 residues. The ends lost 5 bases at V and 6 bases at J; junction bases unmatched: 12. The CDR3 sequence: CASSLTGVGGHGYTF. The CDR3 nucleotides are TGTGCCAGCAGTCTTACAGGGGTTGGTGGTCATGGCTACACCTTC.

This clonotype has just a few counts. The V and J genes are TRBV14 and TRBJ2-2, with TRBD2 identical over 8 bases. Germline-derived CDR1 and CDR2 are SGHDN and FVKESK. V shed 0 bases, J shed 2 bases, and the junction held 8 bases outside the gene matches. This CDR3 has 18 amino acids. The CDR3 sequence is CASSQDLPSGFNTGELFF. The CDR3 DNA reads TGTGCCAGCAGCCAAGATCTACCTAGCGGGTTTAACACCGGGGAGCTGTTTTTT.